This note documents a single T cell receptor (beta chain) sequence. As yet, its antigen is unknown. This sample was included in a study of human T cells and chemical hapten exposure. Study results and caveats: Healthy people's immune response may differ from that of the donors, who had alopecia. DPC sensitization produced no change in TCRs with frequency above 1 in 1000. A positive correlation with patch test score was shown by PT1 expanded TCR counts.

Each CDR3 protein gets one entry after TCRdb re-called the RACE reads with MiXCR. Seen here are some 110,000 distinct CDR3 sequences, around 12% observed once, and the top ten hold around 1.5%. Time point meaning: pre-sensitization, week 0. Specified treatment: therapeutic diphenylcyclopropenone sensitization with weekly scalp DPC. Whole blood that had not been fractionated was the source of extracted total RNA. The origin of this receptor is a woman aged 45-65 years with alopecia areata. Some clones in this sample may be carry-over from other donors' samples. The source was whole blood, collected in connection with sensitization to the hapten diphenylcyclopropenone (DPC).

CDR3 in DNA: TGTGCCAGCAGTTTACCTACAGGGTGGTATCAGCCCCAGCATTTT. This codes for CASSLPTGWYQPQHF. The chain combines TRBV28 with TRBJ1-5, with D perhaps matching TRBD1 (6 bases). The CDR3 has 15 residues. Trimming took off 2 bases at V and 5 bases at J, with 13 bases between the two ends. Per the germline V gene, CDR1 is MDHEN and CDR2 is SYDVKM.